Listed below are T cell receptor beta chains from one sample, sequenced in a study of early stage breast cancer tumors. Data came from immunoSEQ multiplex PCR; TCRdb stores just in-frame clones and leaves some out. The table shows tens of thousands of clones, with 80% occurring only once. The specimen sequenced was blood. These TCRs come from a person aged 55 to 69 with breast cancer. Both conserved end residues are part of each CDR3. A D gene is named only where the DNA matches it firmly. The size entry is marked missing in some rows and otherwise reads once, few, many or a size class.

TRBV6-6,TRBD1,TRBJ1-2,16,few,TGTGCCAGCAGTTACCCCAATCGACAGGGACGAGGTGGCTACACCTTC,CASSYPNRQGRGGYTF
TRBV10-3,TRBD1,TRBJ2-7,14,NA,TGTGCCGTCGAGAAACAGGGGATTGCCCACGAGCAGTACTTC,CAVEKQGIAHEQYF
TRBV1,NA,TRBJ2-4,20,NA,TGCACCAGCAGCCAGGGGAGCGGACTAGCGGGTCGGCTAGCCAAAAACATTCAGTACTTC,CTSSQGSGLAGRLAKNIQYF
TRBV9,NA,TRBJ2-2,14,NA,TGTGCCAGCAGCGTCAATAGCGGTACCGGGGAGCTGTTTTTT,CASSVNSGTGELFF
TRBV2,TRBD2,TRBJ2-3,18,few,TGTGCCAGCAGGAGACTAGCGGGAGGGTTGCGGGCCACAGATACGCAGTATTTT,CASRRLAGGLRATDTQYF
TRBV6-5,TRBD2,TRBJ2-1,14,NA,TGTGCCAGCAGACCCGGGGGGGGGAGGAATGAGCAGTTCTTC,CASRPGGGRNEQFF
TRBV6-5,NA,TRBJ1-4,14,NA,TGTGCCAGTCGTCGCGGGCCCCCGGGAGAAAAACTGTTTTTT,CASRRGPPGEKLFF
TRBV10-3,NA,TRBJ1-1,13,few,TGTGCCATCACCGACAGAATGAACACTGAAGCTTTCTTT,CAITDRMNTEAFF
TRBV28,NA,TRBJ1-5,13,NA,TGTGCCAGCAGCGTCTCTGTTGATCAGCCCCAGCATTTT,CASSVSVDQPQHF
TRBV14,TRBD1,TRBJ1-2,15,NA,TGTGCCAGCAGCCCGAGGGGGCAGGGTGGCTATGGCTACACCTTC,CASSPRGQGGYGYTF
TRBV11-2,NA,TRBJ1-2,14,NA,TGTGCCAGCAGCTTAGTGTCTGCTAACTATGGCTACACCTTC,CASSLVSANYGYTF
TRBV7-8,NA,TRBJ2-3,15,NA,TGTGCCAGCAGCTTAGTAACTAGCCCCACAGATACGCAGTATTTT,CASSLVTSPTDTQYF
TRBV7-8,NA,TRBJ2-3,16,NA,TGTGCCAGCAGCTCGCAGGGGACGGTGAAGAAGGATACGCAGTATTTT,CASSSQGTVKKDTQYF
TRBV9,TRBD1,TRBJ1-2,14,NA,TGTGCCAGCAGCGTAGCACAGGGGTCGAATGGCTACACCTTC,CASSVAQGSNGYTF
TRBV7-6,TRBD2,TRBJ2-1,18,NA,TGTGCCAGCAGCTTAAATACGCCTAGCGGGAGTTTTTTAGATGAGCAGTTCTTC,CASSLNTPSGSFLDEQFF
TRBV2,NA,TRBJ1-5,14,few,TGTGCCAGCACGCCCTGGGGGGGCAATCAGCCCCAGCATTTT,CASTPWGGNQPQHF
TRBV2,TRBD2,TRBJ2-2,15,NA,TGTGCCAGCAGGGGACTAGCGGGAGAGTCCGGGGAGCTGTTTTTT,CASRGLAGESGELFF
TRBV10-2,TRBD2,TRBJ2-7,18,NA,TGCGCCAGCAGTGAGTCACGGTCTAGCGGGAGATCCCGGCCCGAGCAGTACTTC,CASSESRSSGRSRPEQYF
TRBV2,NA,TRBJ2-3,14,few,TGTGCCCGCACCCCGAGTGCAGGGACAGATACGCAGTATTTT,CARTPSAGTDTQYF
TRBV20-1,NA,TRBJ2-7,10,NA,TGCAGTGCCCCCCTCTACGAGCAGTACTTC,CSAPLYEQYF
TRBV7-2,NA,TRBJ1-5,16,few,TGTGCCAGCAGCCGTACCGGGGGGCTAAGCAATCAGCCCCAGCATTTT,CASSRTGGLSNQPQHF
TRBV5-4,TRBD2,TRBJ2-7,14,NA,TGTGCCAGCAGCATAAGCGGGAGTGGGTACGAGCAGTACTTC,CASSISGSGYEQYF
TRBV29-1,NA,TRBJ2-5,12,NA,TGCAGCGTTGTGCTACAGGCCCAGACCCAGTACTTC,CSVVLQAQTQYF
TRBV30,TRBD2,TRBJ2-3,15,NA,TGTGCCTGGAGTGTACTAGCGGGAGCAACAGATACGCAGTATTTT,CAWSVLAGATDTQYF
TRBV5-3,TRBD1,TRBJ1-1,16,NA,TGTGCCAGAACCTACCCCAACCGACAGGGACTCACTGAAGCTTTCTTT,CARTYPNRQGLTEAFF
TRBV10-1,TRBD2,TRBJ2-1,14,once,TGCGCCAGCAGTGAGTCTCTAGCGGGAGATGAGCAGTTCTTC,CASSESLAGDEQFF